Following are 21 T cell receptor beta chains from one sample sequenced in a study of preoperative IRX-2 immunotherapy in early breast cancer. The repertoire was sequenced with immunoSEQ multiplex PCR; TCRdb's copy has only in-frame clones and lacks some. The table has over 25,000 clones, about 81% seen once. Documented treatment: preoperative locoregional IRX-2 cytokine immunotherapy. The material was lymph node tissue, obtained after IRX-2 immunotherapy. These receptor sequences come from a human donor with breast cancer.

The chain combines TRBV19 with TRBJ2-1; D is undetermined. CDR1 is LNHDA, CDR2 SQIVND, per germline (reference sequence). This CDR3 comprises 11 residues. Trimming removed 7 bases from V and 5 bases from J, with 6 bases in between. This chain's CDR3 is CASTVNNEQFF. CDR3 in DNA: TGTGCCAGTACCGTCAACAATGAGCAGTTCTTC.

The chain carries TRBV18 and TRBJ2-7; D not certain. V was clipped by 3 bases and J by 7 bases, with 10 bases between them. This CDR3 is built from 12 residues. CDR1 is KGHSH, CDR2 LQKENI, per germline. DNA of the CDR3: TGTGCCAGCTCACCTAGGAAGGAAGAGCAGTACTTC. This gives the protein CASSPRKEEQYF.

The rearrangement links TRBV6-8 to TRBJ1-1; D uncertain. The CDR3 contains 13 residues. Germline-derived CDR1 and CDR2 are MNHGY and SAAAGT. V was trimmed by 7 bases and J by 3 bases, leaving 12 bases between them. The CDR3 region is CASNQNFHTEAFF. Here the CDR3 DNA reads TGTGCCAGCAATCAGAATTTCCACACTGAAGCTTTCTTT.

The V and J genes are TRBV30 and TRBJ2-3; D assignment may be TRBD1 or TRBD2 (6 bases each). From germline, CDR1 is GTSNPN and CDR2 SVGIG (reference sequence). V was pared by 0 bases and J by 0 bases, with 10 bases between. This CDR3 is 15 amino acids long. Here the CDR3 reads CAWSVGGASTDTQYF. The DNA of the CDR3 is TGTGCCTGGAGTGTGGGGGGCGCTAGCACAGATACGCAGTATTTT.

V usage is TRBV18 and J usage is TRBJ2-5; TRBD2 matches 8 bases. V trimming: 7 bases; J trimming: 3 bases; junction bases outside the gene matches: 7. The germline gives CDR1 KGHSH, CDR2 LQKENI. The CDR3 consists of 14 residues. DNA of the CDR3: TGTGCCAGCTTTAGACCGGGACTAGAAGAGACCCAGTACTTC. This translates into CASFRPGLEETQYF. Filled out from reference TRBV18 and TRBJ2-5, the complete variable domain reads NAGVMQNPRHLVRRRGQEARLRCSPMKGHSHVYWYRQLPEEGLKFMVYLQKENIIDESGMPKERFSAEFPKEGPSILRIQQVVRGDSAAYFCASFRPGLEETQYFGPGTRLLVL.

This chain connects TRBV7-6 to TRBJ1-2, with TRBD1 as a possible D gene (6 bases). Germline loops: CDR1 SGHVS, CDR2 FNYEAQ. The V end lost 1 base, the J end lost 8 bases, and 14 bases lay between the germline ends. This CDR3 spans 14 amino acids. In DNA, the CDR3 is TGTGCCAGCAGCTTAGTCGGGCAGGGGAGCGGCTACACCTTC. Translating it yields CASSLVGQGSGYTF.

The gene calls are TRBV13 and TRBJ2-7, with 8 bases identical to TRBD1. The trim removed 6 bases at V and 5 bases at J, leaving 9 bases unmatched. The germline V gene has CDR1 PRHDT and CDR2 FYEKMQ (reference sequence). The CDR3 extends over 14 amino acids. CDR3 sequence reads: CASSLPQGANEQYF. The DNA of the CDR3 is TGTGCCAGCAGTTTACCCCAGGGGGCTAACGAGCAGTACTTC. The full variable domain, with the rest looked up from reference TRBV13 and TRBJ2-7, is AAGVIQSPRHLIKEKRETATLKCYPIPRHDTVYWYQQGPGQDPQFLISFYEKMQSDKGSIPDRFSAQQFSDYHSELNMSSLELGDSALYFCASSLPQGANEQYFGPGTRLTVT.

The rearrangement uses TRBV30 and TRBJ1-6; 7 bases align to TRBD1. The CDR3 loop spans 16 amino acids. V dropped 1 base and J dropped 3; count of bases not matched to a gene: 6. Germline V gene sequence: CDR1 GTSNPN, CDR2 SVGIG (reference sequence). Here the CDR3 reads CAWSADRQGYNSPLHF. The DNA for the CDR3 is TGTGCCTGGAGTGCCGACCGACAGGGCTATAATTCACCCCTCCACTTT.

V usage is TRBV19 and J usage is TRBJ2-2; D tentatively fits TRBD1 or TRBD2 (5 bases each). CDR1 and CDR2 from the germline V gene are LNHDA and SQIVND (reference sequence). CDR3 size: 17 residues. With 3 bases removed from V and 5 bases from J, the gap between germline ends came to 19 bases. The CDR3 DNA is TGTGCCAGTAGTATTGTCGGAGGAGAGGGACGAACCGGGGAGCTGTTTTTT. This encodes CASSIVGGEGRTGELFF.

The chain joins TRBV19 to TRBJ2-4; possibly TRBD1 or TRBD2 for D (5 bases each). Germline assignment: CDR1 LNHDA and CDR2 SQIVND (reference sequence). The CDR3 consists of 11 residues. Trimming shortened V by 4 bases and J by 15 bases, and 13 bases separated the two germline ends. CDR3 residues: CASSTGQGSYF. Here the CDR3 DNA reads TGTGCCAGTAGTACGGGGCAGGGTTCGTACTTC.

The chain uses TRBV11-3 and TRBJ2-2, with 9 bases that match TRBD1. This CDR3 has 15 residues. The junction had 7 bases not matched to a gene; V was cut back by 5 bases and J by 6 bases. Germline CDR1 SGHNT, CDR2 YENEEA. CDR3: CASSVQGQGPGELFF. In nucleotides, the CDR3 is TGTGCCAGCAGCGTTCAGGGACAGGGCCCCGGGGAGCTGTTTTTT.

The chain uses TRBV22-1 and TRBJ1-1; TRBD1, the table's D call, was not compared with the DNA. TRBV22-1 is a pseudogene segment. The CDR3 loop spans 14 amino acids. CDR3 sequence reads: CASSNLLEGAEAFF. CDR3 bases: TGTGCCAGCAGTAACCTCCTGGAAGGGGCTGAAGCTTTCTTT.

CDR3 in DNA: TGTGCCTGGAGTCCACGGGACAGAATTAGCAATCAGCCCCAGCATTTT. Residues: CAWSPRDRISNQPQHF. The rearrangement links TRBV30 to TRBJ1-5; 7 bases are a match to TRBD1. The J segment lost 0 bases and the V segment lost 2 bases, leaving 7 bases of the junction unmatched. The germline CDR1 and CDR2 sequences are GTSNPN and SVGIG (reference sequence). This CDR3 spans 16 amino acids.

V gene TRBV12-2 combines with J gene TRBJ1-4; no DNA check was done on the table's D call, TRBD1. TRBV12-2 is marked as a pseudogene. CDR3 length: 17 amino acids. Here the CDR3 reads CASRLDTQQGSDEKLFF. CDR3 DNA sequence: TGTGCAAGTCGCTTAGATACACAACAGGGAAGTGATGAAAAACTGTTTTTT.

The CDR3: CASSHRGTGSYEQYF. The CDR3 coding sequence is TGTGCCAGTAGTCATAGAGGGACAGGATCCTACGAGCAGTACTTC. The gene calls are TRBV19 and TRBJ2-7; 8 bases are a match to TRBD1. V gave up 5 bases and J gave up 1 base; unmatched junction bases: 7. Per germline, CDR1 LNHDA and CDR2 SQIVND (reference sequence). The CDR3 is 15 amino acids.

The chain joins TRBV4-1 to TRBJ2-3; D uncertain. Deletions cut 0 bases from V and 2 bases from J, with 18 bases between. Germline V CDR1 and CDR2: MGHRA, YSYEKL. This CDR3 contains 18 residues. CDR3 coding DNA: TGCGCCAGCAGCCAAGATGTCAGCCGCAGTATTAACACAGATACGCAGTATTTT. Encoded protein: CASSQDVSRSINTDTQYF.

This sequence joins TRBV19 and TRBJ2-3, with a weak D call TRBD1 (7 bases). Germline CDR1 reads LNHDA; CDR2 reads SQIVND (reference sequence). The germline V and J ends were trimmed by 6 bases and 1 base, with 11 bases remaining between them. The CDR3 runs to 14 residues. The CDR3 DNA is TGTGCCAGTAGAGACAGGGAGGGCACAGATACGCAGTATTTT. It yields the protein CASRDREGTDTQYF.

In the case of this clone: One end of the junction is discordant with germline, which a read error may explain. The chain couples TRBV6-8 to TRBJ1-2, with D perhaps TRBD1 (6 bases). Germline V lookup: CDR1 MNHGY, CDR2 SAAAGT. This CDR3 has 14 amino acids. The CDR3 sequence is CASSDSQGNYGYTF. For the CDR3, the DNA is TGTGCCAGCAGTGACTCTCAGGGGAACTATGGCTACACCTTC.

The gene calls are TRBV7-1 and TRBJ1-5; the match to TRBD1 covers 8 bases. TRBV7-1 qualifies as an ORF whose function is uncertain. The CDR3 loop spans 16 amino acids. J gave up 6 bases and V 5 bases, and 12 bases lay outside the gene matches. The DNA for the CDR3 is TGTGCCAGCAGCCTACGGACAGGGCCAGGAGGTCAGCCCCAGCATTTT. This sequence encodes CASSLRTGPGGQPQHF.

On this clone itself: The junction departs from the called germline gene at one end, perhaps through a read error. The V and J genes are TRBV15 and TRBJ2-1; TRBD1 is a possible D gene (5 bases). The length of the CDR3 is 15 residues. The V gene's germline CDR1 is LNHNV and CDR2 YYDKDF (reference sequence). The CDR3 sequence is CASSLGQGARNEQFF. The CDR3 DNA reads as TGTGCCAGCAGCTTGGGTCAAGGGGCCCGCAATGAGCAGTTCTTC. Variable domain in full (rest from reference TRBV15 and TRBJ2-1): DAMVIQNPRYQVTQFGKPVTLSCSQTLNHNVMYWYQQKSSQAPKLLFHYYDKDFNNEADTPDNFQSRRPNTSFCFLDIRSPGLGDTAMYLCASSLGQGARNEQFFGPGTRLTVL.

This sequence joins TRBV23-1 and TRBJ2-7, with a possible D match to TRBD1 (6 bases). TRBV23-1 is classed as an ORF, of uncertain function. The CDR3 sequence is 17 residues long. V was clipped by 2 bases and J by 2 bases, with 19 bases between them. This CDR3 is CASSQGPRGAKAYEQYV. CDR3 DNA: TGCGCCAGCAGTCAAGGGCCCAGGGGAGCGAAAGCCTACGAGCAGTACGTC.